This T cell receptor (beta chain) emerged from a study of post-analysis software for immune sequencing data. Points from the study as a whole: Four to six TRBV segments, including TRBV5-6, TRBV5-1 and TRBV20-1, were more frequent in patients than controls. Under F measure analysis, samples from one preparation batch co-clustered strongly.

CDR3 length equals 16 residues. Germline-derived CDR1 and CDR2 are SGHRS and YFSETQ. On this clonotype: What it binds is unknown. Germline is not matched at one junction end, which may reflect a read error.

The authors incorporated unique molecular identifiers into the TCR beta cDNA libraries. TCRdb recomputed calls from the PCR reads with MiXCR, one row per CDR3 protein. The sample yields about half a million distinct CDR3 sequences, roughly 45% seen once. The sequence came from a girl aged 5-17 years with multiple sclerosis. The chain combines TRBV5-1 with TRBJ2-7, with 14 bases aligning to TRBD2. Sequencing was done on a sample of blood. The CDR3: CTSSHGLAGGHYEQYF. As DNA, the CDR3 is TGCACCAGCAGCCACGGACTAGCGGGAGGTCACTACGAGCAGTACTTC. Together with reference TRBV5-1 and TRBJ2-7, the CDR3 gives the full variable domain: KAGVTQTPRYLIKTRGQQVTLSCSPISGHRSVSWYQQTPGQGLQFLFEYFSETQRNKGNFPGRFSGRQFSNSRSEMNVSTLELGDSALYLCTSSHGLAGGHYEQYFGPGTRLTVT.